The T cell receptor beta chain under discussion was sequenced for a study of blood T cell repertoires in COVID-19. Overall study: Acute and convalescent COVID-19 specimens originated in the United States, Italy and Spain.

Authors' methods: Counts of nucleated cells, estimated from reference gene primer amplification, were obtained. Assay: immunoSEQ multiplex PCR; the TCRdb copy retains only in-frame clones and omits some. V, J and clone size were drawn from that table, and D and trimming were deduced from the DNA. The sample lists some 60,000 clones; around 85% were seen once. The V gene's germline CDR1 is SGHRS and CDR2 YFSETQ. The CDR3 runs to 14 residues. The V gene lost 5 bases and the J gene lost 7 bases, with 13 bases spanning the gap. The source of this sequence is a human donor in a cohort sampled during active COVID-19. The source material was peripheral blood. This chain uses TRBV5-1 with TRBJ1-6; D not resolved. Here the CDR3 reads CASSSDGLNSPLHF. The CDR3 DNA reads TGCGCCAGCAGTTCCGACGGACTAAATTCACCCCTCCACTTT.